This is a list of T cell receptor beta chains from one sample in a study of a mutant IDH1 vaccine in newly diagnosed glioma. Assay used: immunoSEQ multiplex PCR; TCRdb lists only in-frame clones, some missing. The sample has approximately 82,000 clones, 85% to 90% seen once. Their antigen targets remain unknown. This specimen consisted of PBMCs, obtained from a glioma patient whose treatment included an IDH1 peptide vaccine. The receptors stem from a woman between 50 and 59 years old with glioma. The CDR3 runs from the conserved cysteine through the conserved F or W. The D gene is left open where the match is weak. Some rows mark clone size as missing; the rest say once, few, many or name a class of expanded clone.

clone_size: -
d_call: -
v_call: TRBV28
j_call: TRBJ1-2
cdr3_aa: CASSSGGVLGGYTF
cdr3_nt: TGTGCCAGCAGCTCAGGAGGGGTTTTAGGCGGCTACACCTTC

clone_size: -
d_call: TRBD1
v_call: TRBV7-8
j_call: TRBJ2-7
cdr3_aa: CASSLGDRGVIYEQYF
cdr3_nt: TGTGCCAGCAGCTTAGGGGACAGGGGAGTGATCTACGAGCAGTACTTC

clone_size: -
d_call: TRBD2
v_call: TRBV7-9
j_call: TRBJ2-1
cdr3_aa: CASSLSGTTNEQFF
cdr3_nt: TGTGCCAGCAGCCTTAGCGGGACTACCAATGAGCAGTTCTTC

clone_size: -
d_call: TRBD2
v_call: TRBV2
j_call: TRBJ2-5
cdr3_aa: CASSQTSGGGETQYF
cdr3_nt: TGTGCCAGCAGTCAGACTAGCGGAGGGGGGGAGACCCAGTACTTC

clone_size: -
d_call: TRBD1
v_call: TRBV2
j_call: TRBJ2-7
cdr3_aa: CASSPRDSSYEQYF
cdr3_nt: TGTGCCAGCAGTCCTCGGGACAGCTCCTACGAGCAGTACTTC

clone_size: -
d_call: TRBD2
v_call: TRBV4-1
j_call: TRBJ2-7
cdr3_aa: CASSQVTVSGRAHLLKYF
cdr3_nt: TGCGCCAGCAGCCAAGTTACTGTTAGCGGGAGGGCCCATTTACTGAAGTACTTC

clone_size: -
d_call: -
v_call: TRBV2
j_call: TRBJ2-4
cdr3_aa: CASSELGDVKNIQYF
cdr3_nt: TGTGCCAGCAGTGAATTAGGAGACGTTAAAAACATTCAGTACTTC

clone_size: -
d_call: TRBD1
v_call: TRBV5-1
j_call: TRBJ2-1
cdr3_aa: CASSQGQGVDEQFF
cdr3_nt: TGCGCCAGCAGCCAAGGACAGGGGGTAGATGAGCAGTTCTTC

clone_size: -
d_call: -
v_call: TRBV4-2
j_call: TRBJ1-1
cdr3_aa: CASSQDIGVGTEAFF
cdr3_nt: TGTGCCAGCAGCCAAGATATTGGGGTAGGAACTGAAGCTTTCTTT

clone_size: -
d_call: TRBD2
v_call: TRBV11-3
j_call: TRBJ2-7
cdr3_aa: CASSARAGGDYEQYF
cdr3_nt: TGTGCCAGCAGCGCACGAGCGGGAGGCGACTACGAGCAGTACTTC

clone_size: -
d_call: -
v_call: TRBV19
j_call: TRBJ2-5
cdr3_aa: CASTLRLLGETQYF
cdr3_nt: TGTGCCAGTACCCTAAGGCTTCTGGGGGAGACCCAGTACTTC

clone_size: once
d_call: -
v_call: TRBV28
j_call: TRBJ2-3
cdr3_aa: CASKQLTDTQYF
cdr3_nt: TGTGCCAGCAAGCAGCTCACAGATACGCAGTATTTT

clone_size: -
d_call: -
v_call: TRBV10-1
j_call: TRBJ2-7
cdr3_aa: CASSHRSRELGEQYF
cdr3_nt: TGCGCCAGCAGCCATCGGTCGAGGGAGTTGGGGGAGCAGTACTTC

clone_size: -
d_call: TRBD2
v_call: TRBV10-3
j_call: TRBJ2-7
cdr3_aa: CAIRGTSVDEQYF
cdr3_nt: TGTGCCATCAGGGGGACTAGCGTTGATGAGCAGTACTTC

clone_size: -
d_call: -
v_call: TRBV10-3
j_call: TRBJ2-2
cdr3_aa: CAISDSASPTGELFF
cdr3_nt: TGTGCCATCAGTGACTCGGCAAGCCCCACCGGGGAGCTGTTTTTT

clone_size: -
d_call: -
v_call: TRBV30
j_call: TRBJ1-5
cdr3_aa: CAWRQRAGYNQPQHF
cdr3_nt: TGTGCCTGGAGACAACGGGCAGGGTACAATCAGCCCCAGCATTTT

clone_size: -
d_call: TRBD2
v_call: TRBV9
j_call: TRBJ2-3
cdr3_aa: CASKLAGSPTDTQYF
cdr3_nt: TGTGCCAGCAAACTAGCGGGATCTCCCACAGATACGCAGTATTTT

clone_size: -
d_call: TRBD2
v_call: TRBV5-4
j_call: TRBJ2-3
cdr3_aa: CASSLSLAGSTDTQYF
cdr3_nt: TGTGCCAGCAGCTTGTCACTAGCGGGAAGCACAGATACGCAGTATTTT

clone_size: -
d_call: -
v_call: TRBV5-1
j_call: TRBJ1-2
cdr3_aa: CASSINGQPIYGYTF
cdr3_nt: TGCGCCAGCTCCATTAATGGACAGCCCATCTATGGCTACACCTTC

clone_size: few
d_call: TRBD2
v_call: TRBV7-2
j_call: TRBJ2-7
cdr3_aa: CASTWTSGSYEQYF
cdr3_nt: TGTGCCAGCACCTGGACTAGCGGTAGCTACGAGCAGTACTTC

clone_size: -
d_call: TRBD1
v_call: TRBV15
j_call: TRBJ2-1
cdr3_aa: CATSRGSGTGGLRYNEQFF
cdr3_nt: TGTGCCACCAGCAGAGGCTCCGGGACAGGGGGATTGAGGTACAATGAGCAGTTCTTC

clone_size: -
d_call: TRBD2
v_call: TRBV7-6
j_call: TRBJ2-1
cdr3_aa: CASSFLAGVSYNEQFF
cdr3_nt: TGTGCCAGCAGCTTTTTAGCGGGAGTATCCTACAATGAGCAGTTCTTC

clone_size: -
d_call: TRBD2
v_call: TRBV11-2
j_call: TRBJ2-2
cdr3_aa: CASRTSGANTGELFF
cdr3_nt: TGTGCCAGCAGGACTAGCGGTGCGAACACCGGGGAGCTGTTTTTT

clone_size: -
d_call: TRBD2
v_call: TRBV9
j_call: TRBJ2-7
cdr3_aa: CASSASGNYEQYF
cdr3_nt: TGTGCCAGCAGCGCAAGCGGGAACTACGAGCAGTACTTC

clone_size: -
d_call: -
v_call: TRBV7-8
j_call: TRBJ2-3
cdr3_aa: CASSLAGGGVSTDTQYF
cdr3_nt: TGTGCCAGCAGCTTAGCCGGTGGCGGCGTAAGCACAGATACGCAGTATTTT

clone_size: -
d_call: -
v_call: TRBV5-6
j_call: TRBJ1-1
cdr3_aa: CASSPEGGTEAFF
cdr3_nt: TGTGCCAGCAGCCCGGAAGGGGGCACTGAAGCTTTCTTT

clone_size: -
d_call: -
v_call: TRBV6-1
j_call: TRBJ2-3
cdr3_aa: CASSEHLPSTDTQYF
cdr3_nt: TGTGCCAGCAGTGAACACCTTCCAAGCACAGATACGCAGTATTTT

clone_size: -
d_call: TRBD1
v_call: TRBV29-1
j_call: TRBJ1-2
cdr3_aa: CSVEAAPGQRDYGYTF
cdr3_nt: TGCAGCGTTGAAGCAGCACCGGGACAGAGGGACTATGGCTACACCTTC

clone_size: -
d_call: TRBD1
v_call: TRBV7-2
j_call: TRBJ1-6
cdr3_aa: CASSFQTGTYNSPLHF
cdr3_nt: TGTGCCAGCAGCTTCCAGACAGGGACCTATAATTCACCCCTCCACTTT

clone_size: -
d_call: TRBD2
v_call: TRBV4-2
j_call: TRBJ2-2
cdr3_aa: CASSPGTSGTGELFF
cdr3_nt: TGTGCCAGCAGCCCGGGGACTAGCGGCACCGGGGAGCTGTTTTTT

clone_size: -
d_call: TRBD2
v_call: TRBV4-1
j_call: TRBJ2-7
cdr3_aa: CASSPPGLAGVYEQYF
cdr3_nt: TGCGCCAGCAGCCCACCGGGACTAGCGGGAGTCTACGAGCAGTACTTC

clone_size: -
d_call: TRBD1
v_call: TRBV19
j_call: TRBJ1-5
cdr3_aa: CASMGTGYSNQPQHF
cdr3_nt: TGTGCCAGTATGGGGACAGGTTATAGCAATCAGCCCCAGCATTTT

clone_size: once
d_call: TRBD2
v_call: TRBV6-1
j_call: TRBJ2-7
cdr3_aa: CATASGNAYEQYF
cdr3_nt: TGTGCAACGGCTAGCGGGAACGCCTACGAGCAGTACTTC

clone_size: -
d_call: TRBD1
v_call: TRBV28
j_call: TRBJ1-2
cdr3_aa: CASSGQGNYGYTF
cdr3_nt: TGTGCCAGCAGTGGACAGGGAAACTATGGCTACACCTTC

clone_size: -
d_call: -
v_call: TRBV10-3
j_call: TRBJ2-7
cdr3_aa: CAISDLVEQYF
cdr3_nt: TGTGCCATCAGTGACCTCGTCGAGCAGTACTTC

clone_size: once
d_call: TRBD2
v_call: TRBV7-2
j_call: TRBJ2-7
cdr3_aa: CASSRGGPDSYEQYF
cdr3_nt: TGTGCCAGCAGCCGCGGGGGGCCAGACAGCTACGAGCAGTACTTC

clone_size: -
d_call: TRBD2
v_call: TRBV9
j_call: TRBJ2-7
cdr3_aa: CASSVAPSGIYEQYF
cdr3_nt: TGTGCCAGCAGCGTAGCTCCTAGCGGGATATACGAGCAGTACTTC

clone_size: -
d_call: TRBD1
v_call: TRBV18
j_call: TRBJ1-4
cdr3_aa: CASSQRDSATNEKLFF
cdr3_nt: TGTGCCAGCTCACAACGGGACAGCGCAACTAATGAAAAACTGTTTTTT

clone_size: -
d_call: TRBD1
v_call: TRBV7-8
j_call: TRBJ2-2
cdr3_aa: CASSLAQAGGWSGELFF
cdr3_nt: TGTGCCAGCAGCTTAGCGCAGGCAGGGGGCTGGAGCGGGGAGCTGTTTTTT

clone_size: -
d_call: -
v_call: TRBV30
j_call: TRBJ2-3
cdr3_aa: CAWSQHLGTDTQYF
cdr3_nt: TGTGCCTGGAGTCAACATTTGGGGACAGATACGCAGTATTTT

clone_size: -
d_call: TRBD2
v_call: TRBV5-8
j_call: TRBJ2-7
cdr3_aa: CASSLLAGVFYEQYF
cdr3_nt: TGTGCCAGCAGCTTGCTAGCGGGAGTCTTCTACGAGCAGTACTTC

clone_size: -
d_call: -
v_call: TRBV6-5
j_call: TRBJ1-1
cdr3_aa: CASSHPREEAFF
cdr3_nt: TGTGCCAGCAGCCACCCCAGGGAAGAAGCTTTCTTT

clone_size: -
d_call: TRBD2
v_call: TRBV11-2
j_call: TRBJ2-3
cdr3_aa: CASSLDLAGSTDTQYF
cdr3_nt: TGTGCCAGCAGCTTAGATCTAGCGGGAAGCACAGATACGCAGTATTTT

clone_size: few
d_call: TRBD1
v_call: TRBV7-9
j_call: TRBJ1-1
cdr3_aa: CASSSRDRGNTEAFF
cdr3_nt: TGTGCCAGCAGCTCCCGGGACAGGGGGAACACTGAAGCTTTCTTT

clone_size: -
d_call: -
v_call: TRBV20-1
j_call: TRBJ2-7
cdr3_aa: CSATGYEQYF
cdr3_nt: TGCAGTGCTACTGGTTACGAGCAGTACTTC

clone_size: -
d_call: -
v_call: TRBV27
j_call: TRBJ2-4
cdr3_aa: CASSLSGALAKNIQYF
cdr3_nt: TGTGCCAGCAGTTTATCGGGGGCACTAGCCAAAAACATTCAGTACTTC

clone_size: -
d_call: -
v_call: TRBV19
j_call: TRBJ1-3
cdr3_aa: CASTTEVSGNTIYF
cdr3_nt: TGTGCCAGTACCACAGAGGTCTCTGGAAACACCATATATTTT

clone_size: -
d_call: -
v_call: TRBV29-1
j_call: TRBJ2-5
cdr3_aa: CSAITGTGETQYF
cdr3_nt: TGCAGCGCCATCACTGGGACCGGGGAGACCCAGTACTTC

clone_size: -
d_call: -
v_call: TRBV10-3
j_call: TRBJ1-5
cdr3_aa: CAISDSNQPQHF
cdr3_nt: TGTGCCATCAGTGATAGCAATCAGCCCCAGCATTTT

clone_size: -
d_call: -
v_call: TRBV27
j_call: TRBJ1-5
cdr3_aa: CASSQRQAGQPQHF
cdr3_nt: TGTGCCAGCAGCCAGAGACAGGCTGGTCAGCCCCAGCATTTT

clone_size: -
d_call: TRBD2
v_call: TRBV29-1
j_call: TRBJ2-1
cdr3_aa: CSGRTSGSALNEQFF
cdr3_nt: TGCAGCGGTAGGACTAGCGGGAGTGCCCTCAATGAGCAGTTCTTC

clone_size: -
d_call: TRBD2
v_call: TRBV4-1
j_call: TRBJ2-3
cdr3_aa: CASSQVPSGSPDTQYF
cdr3_nt: TGCGCCAGCAGCCAAGTCCCTAGCGGGAGTCCAGATACGCAGTATTTT